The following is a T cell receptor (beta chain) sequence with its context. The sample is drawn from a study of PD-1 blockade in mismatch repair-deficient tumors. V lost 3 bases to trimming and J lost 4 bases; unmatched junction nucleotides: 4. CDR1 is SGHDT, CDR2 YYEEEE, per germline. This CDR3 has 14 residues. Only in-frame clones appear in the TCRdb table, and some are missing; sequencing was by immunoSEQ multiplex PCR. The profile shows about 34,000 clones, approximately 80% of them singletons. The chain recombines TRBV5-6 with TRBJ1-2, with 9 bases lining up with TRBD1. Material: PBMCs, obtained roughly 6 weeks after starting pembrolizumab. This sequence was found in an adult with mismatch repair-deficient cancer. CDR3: CASSWDRDTYGYTF. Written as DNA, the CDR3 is TGTGCCAGCAGCTGGGACAGGGACACCTATGGCTACACCTTC.